This T cell receptor (beta chain) is from a study of cytomegalovirus exposure and HLA in healthy donors. The table lists this clone with many counts. The PCR employed 60 Vbeta primers together with 13 Jbeta primers. Sequenced by immunoSEQ multiplex PCR; TCRdb stores in-frame clones only, minus some. The sample includes 90,000 to 95,000 clones, around three quarters seen only once; the top ten take 0.5% to 0.65%. Per the germline V gene, CDR1 is SGHDT and CDR2 is YYEEEE. The V gene lost 4 bases and the J gene lost 8 bases, with 21 bases spanning the gap. CDR3 length: 16 residues. The chain employs TRBV5-6 and TRBJ1-4; tentative D call: TRBD1 (5 bases). This sequence originates from a young man in good health and CMV-seronegative. Sequenced: PBMCs. CDR3 region: CASSRGTGGKEEKLFF. CDR3 DNA sequence: TGTGCCAGCAGCCGGGGGACCGGGGGGAAGGAGGAAAAACTGTTTTTT.